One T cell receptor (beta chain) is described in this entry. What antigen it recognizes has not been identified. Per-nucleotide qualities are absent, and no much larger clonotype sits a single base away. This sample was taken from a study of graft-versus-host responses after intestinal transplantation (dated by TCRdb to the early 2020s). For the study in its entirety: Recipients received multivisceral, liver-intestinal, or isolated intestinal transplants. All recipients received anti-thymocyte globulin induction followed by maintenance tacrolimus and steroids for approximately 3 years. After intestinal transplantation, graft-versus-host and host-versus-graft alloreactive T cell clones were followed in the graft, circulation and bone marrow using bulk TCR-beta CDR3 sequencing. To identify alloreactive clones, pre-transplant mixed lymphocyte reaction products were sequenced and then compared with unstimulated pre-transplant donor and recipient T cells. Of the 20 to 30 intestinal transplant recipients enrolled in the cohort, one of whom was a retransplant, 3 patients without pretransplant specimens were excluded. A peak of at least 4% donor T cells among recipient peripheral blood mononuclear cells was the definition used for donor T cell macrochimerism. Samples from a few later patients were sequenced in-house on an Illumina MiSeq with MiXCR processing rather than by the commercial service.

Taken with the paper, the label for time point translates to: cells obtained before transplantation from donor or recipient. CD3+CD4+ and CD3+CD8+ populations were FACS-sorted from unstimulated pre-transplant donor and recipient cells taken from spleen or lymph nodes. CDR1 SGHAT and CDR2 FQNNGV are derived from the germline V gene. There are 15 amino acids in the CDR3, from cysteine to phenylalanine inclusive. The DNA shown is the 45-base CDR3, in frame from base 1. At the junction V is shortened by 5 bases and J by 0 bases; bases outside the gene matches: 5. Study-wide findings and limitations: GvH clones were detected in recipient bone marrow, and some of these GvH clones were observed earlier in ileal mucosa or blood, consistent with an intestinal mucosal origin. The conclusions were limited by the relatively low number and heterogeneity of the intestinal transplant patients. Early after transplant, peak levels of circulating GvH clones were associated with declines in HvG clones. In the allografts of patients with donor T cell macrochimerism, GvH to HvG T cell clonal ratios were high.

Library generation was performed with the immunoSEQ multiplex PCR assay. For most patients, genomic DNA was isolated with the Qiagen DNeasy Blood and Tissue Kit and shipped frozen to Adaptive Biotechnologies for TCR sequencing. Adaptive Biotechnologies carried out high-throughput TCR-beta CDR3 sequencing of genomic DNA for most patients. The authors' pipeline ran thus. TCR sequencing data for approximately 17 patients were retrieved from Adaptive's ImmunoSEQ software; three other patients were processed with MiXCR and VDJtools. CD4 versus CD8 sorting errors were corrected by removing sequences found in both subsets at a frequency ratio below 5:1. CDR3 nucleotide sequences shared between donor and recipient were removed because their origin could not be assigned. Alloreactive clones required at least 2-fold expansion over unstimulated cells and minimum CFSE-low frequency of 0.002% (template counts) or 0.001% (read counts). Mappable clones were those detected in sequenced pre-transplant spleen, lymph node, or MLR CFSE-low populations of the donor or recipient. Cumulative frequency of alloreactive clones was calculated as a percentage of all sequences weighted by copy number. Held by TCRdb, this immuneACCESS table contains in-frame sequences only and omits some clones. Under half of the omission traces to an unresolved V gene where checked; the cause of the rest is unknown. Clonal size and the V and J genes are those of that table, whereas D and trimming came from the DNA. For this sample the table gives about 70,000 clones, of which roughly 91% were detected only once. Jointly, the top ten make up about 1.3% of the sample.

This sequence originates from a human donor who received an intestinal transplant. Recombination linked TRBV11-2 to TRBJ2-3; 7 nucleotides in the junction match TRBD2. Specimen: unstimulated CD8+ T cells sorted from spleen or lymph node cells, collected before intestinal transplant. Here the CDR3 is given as CASSSGVTSTDTQYF. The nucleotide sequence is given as TGTGCCAGCAGCAGCGGGGTGACTAGCACAGATACGCAGTATTTT.